This T cell receptor (beta chain) is drawn from a study of blood T cell repertoires in COVID-19 (TCRdb year 2020). Study-level background: Samples covering the acute and convalescent phases of COVID-19 were provided by collaborators in the United States, Italy and Spain. Samples came from the ongoing ImmuneRACE study (first 160 participants) plus 1,254 subjects from 6 global collaborators. The sample metadata nearly always contained a de-identified subject ID, COVID-19 status, age in years and sex. A freely available public database, intended as a resource for researchers studying the immune response to SARS-CoV-2, is where the repertoires were released. Where available, HLA class I and class II types were taken from metadata supplied by the sample provider and were not determined by assay-based typing. The prospective study material was composed of cDNA or gDNA derived from T cells, B-cell-depleted T cells, or PBMCs. Deeply sampled blood TCRbeta repertoires from subjects exposed to, actively infected with, or recovered from COVID-19 were included in the dataset.

The CDR3 sequence holds 15 residues, the cysteine and phenylalanine included. Of all the DNA, just the CDR3 is kept, 45 bases in frame from base 1. CDR1 is given as MNHNY and CDR2 as SVGAGI, both from the germline V gene (reference sequence). Trimming takes 4 bases from V and 3 bases from J, and the germline ends sit 16 bases apart. As regards this clone: It lacks a known antigen. Base qualities are not provided; no much larger clone lies one nucleotide away.

Overall study results and their limits: Clinical and demographic metadata were provided uncurated, with the amount varying by source and participant.

The immunoSEQ Assay, a bias-controlled multiplex PCR, was used to amplify TCRbeta CDR3 regions from genomic DNA. In the original analysis: Nucleated cell counts per sample were estimated from amplification of reference gene primers within the assay. To quantify the absolute abundance of each unique TCRbeta CDR3 rearrangement, sequence reads were collapsed and filtered. For each sample, productive Simpson clonality was calculated as the square root of Simpson's diversity index over productive rearrangements. This is the immuneACCESS table as TCRdb keeps it, with only in-frame sequences that have V and J called. A part of the clones is gone; compared with another copy, unresolved V genes explain less than half, and the rest is unexplained. The DNA was the basis for D and trimming; V, J and clone size are from that table. Counted in this sample were hundreds of thousands of clones; around 90% of them appeared once. Approximately 0.25% of the sample is taken by the ten largest.

Whole blood was collected in K2EDTA tubes by collaborating institutions according to the institutions' own protocols. Collaborator samples were shipped for TCRbeta analysis as frozen whole blood, isolated PBMCs, or DNA extracted from either sample type. This receptor was obtained from a woman between 18 and 29 years old with acute or convalescent COVID-19. Sequencing input: peripheral blood. The V gene is TRBV6-6 and the J gene is TRBJ2-7; the D segment could be TRBD2, given 6 matching bases. CDR3 reads: CASSSPGGRGYEQYF. At the DNA level, the sequence is TGTGCCAGCAGTTCCCCTGGAGGGAGAGGCTACGAGCAGTACTTC.